This T cell receptor beta chain comes out of a study of cytomegalovirus exposure and HLA in healthy donors (dated by TCRdb to about 2017). General notes on the study: An earlier analysis of approximately 600 of the donors reported roughly 270 Gb of sequence data and roughly 100 million unique TCR beta sequences from approximately 180 million T cells. Roughly 290 gigabases of sequencing data and tens of millions of unique TCR sequences made up an early release that covered 500 to 700 HLA-typed donors. The study was designed to test whether signatures of past pathogen exposure could be identified by cataloging public T cell receptors. Among the approximately 400 genotyped donors, more than 70% belonged to the genetic ancestry cluster associated with self-reported Caucasian donors. Using immunosequencing, the study profiled T cell repertoires from approximately 700 subjects and related those repertoires to cytomegalovirus serostatus. Besides the first cohort of approximately 710 subjects, a separate validation cohort made up of around 120 different subjects was used. To study patterns of TCR occurrence, a later analysis re-analyzed previously published TCR beta repertoires from 666 donors and added high-resolution HLA genotyping. All discovery cohort repertoires had been generated using a single sequencing platform. Five DR-DQ haplotypes were treated as single units for association and clustering because of strong linkage in the cohort. In the later analysis, no new phenotypic data were used to find candidate immune exposures; instead, reliance was placed on TCR beta sequences and their occurrence across donors. The study combined high-throughput TCR immunosequencing, statistical association of individual TCRs with disease status, and machine learning to predict cytomegalovirus infection status. Alongside the repertoire data, information on donor age, sex, ethnicity and CMV serostatus was compiled. The number of donors typed differed by locus, with about 629-630 for A, B, C, DRB1 and DQB1, around 500 for DQA1, over 600 for DPA1, and around 450 for DPB1. In an earlier analysis of more than 550 of the donors, high-throughput TCR beta sequencing was used to judge whether each TCR beta V gene segment behaved as functional or pseudogenic. HLA typing included class I and class II loci at four-digit resolution. Genome-wide SNP genotypes for about 65% of the 666 donors were used in a later genetic analysis, which treated that subset as a discovery cohort. Among approximately 370 genotyped donors of the cohort, an average of approximately 220,000 unique TCR beta nucleotide sequences was sequenced per donor, of which 15% to 20% were non-productive.

Points the paper makes about the study in general: The authors suggested that the approach could potentially be generalized to other disease states and immunological phenotypes. Because some donors lacked HLA typing at each locus, the association tests relied only on the typed subset. Roughly uniform sequencing depth across donors was assumed in presence/absence analyses, although this assumption may not hold. The cohort was sequenced for TCR beta chains only, and without alpha or paired-chain data the features that could be detected were limited. An earlier analysis of some 560 of the donors showed that most TCR beta V segments appeared in productive rearrangements either about 87% or about 30% of the time, which broadly matched IMGT annotations. Because counts were too low, about 18 rarely observed V segments, including chromosome 9 orphons, were excluded from the earlier analysis of under 650 of the donors. Strong co-occurrence of HLA alleles, especially DR and DQ, made assigning TCR associations to individual alleles difficult. A cluster of highly shared sequence variants was judged likely to be a technical artifact of the sequencing pipeline. V-gene and J-gene trimming of TCR beta chains was associated with a missense DCLRE1C variant in a later genetic analysis, and the association was replicated in an independent cohort. According to a later analysis, parvovirus B19, influenza, CMV and Epstein-Barr virus appeared linked to several top co-occurrence clusters. In vitro tests confirmed that three of the cytomegalovirus-associated TCR beta chains recognize cytomegalovirus antigens. Specific HLA alleles were associated with 15,000 to 20,000 TCR beta sequences at a false discovery rate of 0.05 in a later analysis. According to a later analysis, TCR association rates differed among HLA loci, with DRB1 alleles showing the most associated TCRs and HLA-C alleles showing the fewest. Most TCR sequences were seen in very few donors, while some public TCRs were found in many individuals. The classifier was reported to diagnose cytomegalovirus status with high specificity and sensitivity in both the original cohort and the validation cohort. A later analysis found that HLA-associated TCR beta chains were more clonally expanded and had lower generation probabilities than equally common non-associated chains. A further reported finding was that TCR beta sequences accurately predicted the HLA-A and HLA-B alleles for most subjects in the first cohort. The study gave a list of about 150 TCR beta chains associated with cytomegalovirus. According to a later analysis, most CMV-associated TCR beta chains appeared to be HLA-restricted, and the HLA associations seemed to be driven largely by CMV exposure. A later genetic analysis reported fewer N-insertions in productive TCRs among donors in an Asian-associated ancestry cluster than the approximately 670-donor mean. The 87-base-pair reads could not distinguish some IMGT-functional V segments, including TRBV6-2 and TRBV6-3, so those segments were excluded. CMV serostatus was the only immune exposure information available for the cohort. Linkage disequilibrium might explain the correlated functional status among segregating V segments, but an unknown experimental factor could not be ruled out.

At the junction V is shortened by 11 bases and J by 0 bases, with 11 bases in between. Spanning cysteine to phenylalanine, the CDR3 consists of 13 amino acids. Only the CDR3 part of the read is kept: 39 bases, read in frame from the first base. As encoded in the germline V gene, CDR1 is SNHLY while CDR2 is FYNNEI. With respect to this clone: Its antigen is not yet known. The sample holds no much larger clone one base away, and base qualities are not on file.

In total, 630 or so healthy bone marrow donors made up the cohort. All cohort members were sampled while nominally healthy, although unrecorded immune exposures were likely present. The donor was CMV seronegative and belonged to the group of over 300 seronegative cohort members. Every donor gave a peripheral blood sample, and the peripheral blood mononuclear cells from that sample were used for TCR beta sequencing. Genomic DNA extraction from the blood cell samples was performed with the Qiagen DNeasy Blood Extraction Kit. Library method: the immunoSEQ multiplex PCR assay. For the multiplex PCR, a mixture combining 60 forward primers for TCR Vbeta segments and 13 reverse primers for TCR Jbeta segments was used. The CDR3 region of rearranged TCR beta genes was amplified from genomic DNA by a multiplex PCR assay. Amplified TCR beta libraries were sequenced as 87-base-pair reads on the Illumina HiSeq System. As for how the authors treated the data: In a later analysis, 70 million to 95 million unique TCR beta chains were counted across the roughly 700 repertoires, and some 10 million of these chains were shared by at least two donors. To remove PCR and sequencing errors, raw reads were error-corrected and collapsed into unique sequences using a nearest-neighbor algorithm that merged closely related sequences. CDR3 sequences were aligned to IMGT reference sequences to assign V, D and J gene segments. For a sequence to be retained, at least a six-nucleotide match to both a V gene segment and a J gene segment was required. Rearrangements were called productive when the CDR3 lacked stop codons and stayed in frame with V and J; all others were non-productive. Following IMGT convention, CDR3 was defined as the stretch from the second conserved V-encoded cysteine to the conserved J-encoded phenylalanine. The earlier analysis of about 560 of the donors excluded any sequence lacking an unambiguous match to a single V gene segment. In an earlier analysis of 587 of the donors, a V segment was called functional when productive rearrangements were above 56.7%, and segregating when the standard deviation between donors exceeded 5%. A statistical classification framework was built for diagnosing cytomegalovirus status from the catalog of TCR beta chain sequences. A later analysis assigned V and J genes by comparing TCR nucleotide sequences with IMGT/GENE-DB human TR gene sequences. Using the TCRdist pipeline, a later analysis assigned CDR3 sequences along with most-parsimonious VDJ recombination scenarios. In a later analysis, each TCR beta chain was defined by its CDR3 amino acid sequence together with its V-gene family, and reads without a unique V-gene family were excluded. To address suspected cross-contamination and a sequencing artifact, a later analysis removed some 620 highly shared, low-generation-probability nucleotide sequences. In a later analysis, a clonal expansion index was calculated for each public chain from normalized within-repertoire ranks of inferred template counts. In a later analysis, generation probabilities were computed with a VDJ recombination model fitted to out-of-frame rearrangements, and the resulting probabilities were checked against IGoR. Hypergeometric tests were used in a later analysis to score TCR-TCR, TCR-HLA and TCR-CMV co-occurrence, with a repertoire-size bias correction applied to the TCR pairs. To estimate false discovery rates, a later analysis permuted the HLA or CMV assignments 20 times. In a later analysis, co-occurring TCRs were grouped using DBSCAN, and TCRdist sequence similarity was added for clustering within HLA-allele-positive subsets. Repertoires with fewer than 30,000 or more than 120,000 public chains, plus five repertoires with anomalous nucleotide sharing, were excluded from co-occurrence clustering. TCRdb re-hosts the immuneACCESS table, in-frame sequences only. Its copies lack some clones; in the studies checked, an unresolved V gene accounts for under half of them, and the cause for the rest is not known. V and J calls and clone size are copied from that table; D and trimming were computed from the DNA. The sample contains tens of thousands of clones, approximately 71% of them found a single time. The ten most abundant clones make up 3.7% of the sample.

This chain is built from TRBV2 and TRBJ1-3, and possibly TRBD1, on 6 matching bases. The receptor's source is a man aged 25 to 40 in good health and CMV-seronegative. Sequenced input: PBMCs. The encoded CDR3 is CAGTGTSGNTIYF. The nucleotide sequence is TGTGCCGGAACAGGGACCTCTGGAAACACCATATATTTT.